Sequencing of this T cell receptor (beta chain) was carried out in a study of Tregs in tolerant kidney transplant recipients. After removal of 0 bases from V and 2 bases from J, the junction contained 5 bases not matched to a gene. The CDR3 covers 15 residues. In germline, CDR1 is SGHDT, CDR2 YYEEEE. Repertoires were generated with immunoSEQ multiplex PCR, while TCRdb's copy carries only in-frame clones and drops some. The specimen's table records thousands of clones. CFSE-labeled recipient PBMCs were cultured 5 to 7 days with irradiated graft donor PBMCs, then FACS-sorted. Judged by frequency, this clone is large (0.1 to 1%). Antigen specificity is unknown. Coverage ceases 3 residues before the CDR3 finishes, and the germline J gene fills in the end. Regarding the study as a whole: Tolerant patients' donor-specific Tregs expanded beyond overall Tregs, suggesting antigen-driven growth. For some patients, primers changed over time, blocking nucleotide-level comparison.

The sample consisted of CD4+ T cells from blood cultured with allogeneic cells, taken before the transplant. This chain links TRBV5-6 with TRBJ2-7; 7 bases are shared with TRBD1. The source of this sequence is a human patient who received a combined kidney and bone marrow transplant. The CDR3 loop reads CASSLGGQRTYEQYF. The DNA read from the CDR3 is TGTGCCAGCAGCTTGGGGGGACAGCGAACCTACGAG.